The sequence of this TCR beta chain was determined in a study of identical twins. TCRdb used MiXCR to reprocess the 5' RACE reads, holding one entry per CDR3 protein. The sample has over 500,000 distinct CDR3 sequences, about 20% seen once; the top ten hold about 0.91%. The study, taken as a whole, reports: Insertions were fewer in abundant cord blood beta clonotypes, whereas memory repertoires showed none of this pattern.

This clonotype was picked up a small number of times. Its antigen is as yet unknown. CDR1 and CDR2 (germline): SGDLS, YYNGEE. Deletions cut 6 bases from V and 4 bases from J, with 9 bases between. The CDR3 length is 12 residues. This sample also belongs to another study, concerning T cells expressing NK-cell markers. From that study: The leading position in the CD3+CD56-NKG2C+ fraction of a few donors also went to these clonotypes.

The source material was CD4+ T cells sorted from blood. The rearrangement joins TRBV9 to TRBJ2-3; tentatively, D is TRBD2 (6 bases). The receptor comes from a woman aged 18 to 35 in good health. CDR3 loop: CASTRDSDTQYF. The CDR3 DNA reads TGTGCCAGCACGCGGGACTCAGATACGCAGTATTTT.